These T cell receptor beta chains were read from a single sample in a study of OX40 agonist ivuxolimab in advanced cancers. Data came from immunoSEQ multiplex PCR; TCRdb stores just in-frame clones and leaves some out. Of about 79,000 clones listed, about 91% were seen once; the top ten hold approximately 7%. The sequenced sample was CD4+ or CD8+ T cells sorted from blood, obtained in a trial of the OX40 agonist ivuxolimab. The origin of the receptors is an adult with an advanced solid tumor such as melanoma, head and neck, liver or kidney cancer. The CDR3 runs from the conserved cysteine through the conserved F or W. D genes are given only for firm matches. Size values are once, few and many counts, or a class for expanded clones, and some rows have none.

size	D	J	V	CDR3	DNA
once	TRBD1	TRBJ1-3	TRBV6-1	CASSEQGAVGNTIYF	TGTGCCAGCAGTGAACAGGGGGCAGTTGGAAACACCATATATTTT
.	TRBD1	TRBJ1-1	TRBV18	CASSPQGQGANEAFF	TGTGCCAGCTCACCGCAAGGACAGGGGGCAAATGAAGCTTTCTTT
few	.	TRBJ1-4	TRBV30	CAWSPTVGKLFF	TGTGCCTGGAGTCCGACAGTCGGAAAACTGTTTTTT
.	TRBD1	TRBJ1-2	TRBV5-1	CASSLGGQANYGYTF	TGCGCCAGCAGCTTGGGGGGACAGGCTAACTATGGCTACACCTTC
.	.	TRBJ1-1	TRBV5-1	CASRLGVVNTEAFF	TGCGCCAGCAGGTTGGGGGTGGTGAACACTGAAGCTTTCTTT
once	TRBD1	TRBJ2-1	TRBV4-2	CASSQNFAQGTEQFF	TGTGCCAGCAGCCAAAATTTTGCACAGGGGACTGAGCAGTTCTTC
.	TRBD2	TRBJ2-3	TRBV10-3	CAISGLAASTDTQYF	TGTGCCATCAGTGGGCTAGCGGCTAGCACAGATACGCAGTATTTT
.	.	TRBJ2-2	TRBV6-1	CASSYTTGNTGELFF	TGTGCCAGCAGCTATACAACAGGGAACACCGGGGAGCTGTTTTTT
.	.	TRBJ1-1	TRBV15	CATSRGPDIEAFF	TGTGCCACCAGCAGAGGACCGGACATTGAAGCTTTCTTT
.	.	TRBJ1-5	TRBV6-6	CASSYSQGLNQPQHF	TGTGCCAGCAGTTACTCACAGGGCCTAAATCAGCCCCAGCATTTT
.	.	TRBJ2-5	TRBV19	CASSVWAGETQYF	TGTGCCAGTAGTGTTTGGGCGGGAGAGACCCAGTACTTC
.	TRBD2	TRBJ2-1	TRBV27	CASSMRASGNEQFF	TGTGCCAGCTCTATGAGGGCTAGCGGCAATGAGCAGTTCTTC
.	TRBD2	TRBJ2-1	TRBV13	CASSLELAGGIGEQFF	TGTGCCAGCAGCTTAGAACTAGCGGGAGGAATTGGTGAGCAGTTCTTC
.	.	TRBJ2-2	TRBV19	CASSGGMNTGELFF	TGTGCCAGTAGTGGCGGTATGAACACCGGGGAGCTGTTTTTT
.	.	TRBJ2-1	TRBV5-1	CAKQTEEATEQFF	TGCGCCAAGCAGACAGAAGAGGCCACTGAGCAGTTCTTC
.	TRBD2	TRBJ2-5	TRBV28	CASSRGLTKETQYF	TGTGCCAGCAGCCGGGGACTAACAAAAGAGACCCAGTACTTC
.	TRBD1	TRBJ1-1	TRBV7-2	CASTAAGQSLNTEAFF	TGTGCCAGCACCGCGGCGGGACAGAGCCTTAACACTGAAGCTTTCTTT
.	TRBD2	TRBJ2-7	TRBV7-2	CASSPDWGLAGVPYEQYF	TGTGCCAGCAGCCCCGATTGGGGACTAGCGGGAGTTCCATACGAGCAGTACTTC
.	.	TRBJ2-1	TRBV5-1	CASSLEGGTYNEQFF	TGCGCCAGCAGCCTCGAGGGGGGAACCTACAATGAGCAGTTCTTC
.	TRBD1	TRBJ2-1	TRBV18	CASSPWKDRRFNEQFF	TGTGCCAGCTCACCTTGGAAGGACAGGCGATTCAATGAGCAGTTCTTC
.	.	TRBJ2-1	TRBV7-8	CASSLEPAVSQGYNEQFF	TGTGCCAGCAGCTTAGAACCCGCCGTATCGCAGGGCTACAATGAGCAGTTCTTC
few	.	TRBJ1-1	TRBV28	CASSFGGRSEAFF	TGTGCCAGCAGTTTCGGGGGGAGGTCTGAAGCTTTCTTT
.	TRBD2	TRBJ2-5	TRBV30	CAWSWGGETQYF	TGTGCCTGGAGTTGGGGAGGGGAGACCCAGTACTTC
.	.	TRBJ1-4	TRBV5-5	CASSLPGNEKLFF	TGTGCCAGCAGCTTGCCCGGTAATGAAAAACTGTTTTTT